A selection of T cell receptor beta chains follows, all from one sample in a study of cytomegalovirus exposure and HLA in healthy donors. The protocol was immunoSEQ multiplex PCR, while the TCRdb copy is restricted to in-frame clones and leaves out a portion. The data hold about 82,000 clones, with around 10% observed a single time. Sequenced input: PBMCs. These receptors originate from a man in his 60s in good health and CMV-seropositive. Both conserved end residues are part of each CDR3. A D gene is named only where the DNA matches it firmly. Clone size, where shown, is once, few, many, or a class for clones that have expanded.

size	V	J	D	CDR3	DNA
few	TRBV6-6	TRBJ1-2	NA	CASSPKGAPYF	TGTGCCAGCAGTCCTAAGGGAGCACCTTACTTC
NA	TRBV6-5	TRBJ2-5	TRBD2	CASTRWEGRGETQYF	TGTGCCAGCACCAGGTGGGAAGGGAGGGGAGAGACCCAGTACTTC
NA	TRBV7-8	TRBJ1-5	TRBD1	CASSFAGQANQPQHF	TGTGCCAGCAGCTTCGCGGGACAGGCTAATCAGCCCCAGCATTTT
NA	TRBV6-1	TRBJ2-1	TRBD2	CASSEAWLAGLNEQFF	TGTGCCAGCAGTGAAGCGTGGCTAGCGGGACTGAATGAGCAGTTCTTC
few	TRBV7-9	TRBJ2-7	NA	CASSRQSGEQYF	TGTGCCAGCAGTCGACAGAGTGGCGAGCAGTACTTC
NA	TRBV30	TRBJ1-1	NA	CAWASPRTVGTEAFF	TGTGCCTGGGCTTCCCCTCGGACAGTAGGGACTGAAGCTTTCTTT
few	TRBV6-1	TRBJ1-6	NA	CASSDHLQNSPLHF	TGTGCCAGCAGTGATCATCTGCAGAATTCACCCCTCCACTTT
NA	TRBV7-2	TRBJ2-2	NA	CASSLVLGADTGELFF	TGTGCCAGCAGCTTAGTACTGGGGGCGGACACCGGGGAGCTGTTTTTT
NA	TRBV6-1	TRBJ2-2	TRBD2	CASSEPSGRGTGELFF	TGTGCCAGCAGTGAACCAAGCGGGAGGGGCACCGGGGAGCTGTTTTTT
NA	TRBV6-1	TRBJ2-5	TRBD1	CASRATGESETQYF	TGTGCCAGCAGGGCGACAGGGGAGAGCGAGACCCAGTACTTC
few	TRBV11-2	TRBJ1-1	NA	CASSLRIRDIGASRTEAFF	TGTGCTAGCAGCTTACGAATCCGGGACATCGGGGCCTCTAGGACTGAAGCTTTCTTT
NA	TRBV7-9	TRBJ1-1	TRBD1	CASSLGTGRTEAFF	TGTGCCAGCAGCTTAGGGACAGGGAGAACTGAAGCTTTCTTT
NA	TRBV14	TRBJ2-7	NA	CASSQSTVFPLYEQYF	TGTGCCAGCAGCCAATCGACAGTTTTTCCACTTTACGAGCAGTACTTC
NA	TRBV12-5	TRBJ2-1	TRBD2	CASGAGSQGDEQFF	TGTGCTAGTGGAGCGGGAAGTCAGGGCGATGAGCAGTTCTTC
NA	TRBV19	TRBJ1-2	NA	CASSITGGGYTF	TGTGCCAGTAGTATCACAGGAGGGGGCTACACCTTC
few	TRBV2	TRBJ2-3	TRBD2	CASSYSGRASTDTQYF	TGTGCCAGCAGTTACAGCGGGAGGGCCAGCACAGATACGCAGTATTTT
few	TRBV2	TRBJ1-1	TRBD1	CASRSGGEGSTEAFF	TGTGCCAGCAGATCAGGGGGCGAGGGGAGCACTGAAGCTTTCTTT
NA	TRBV21-1	TRBJ2-2	NA	CASPGQNTGELFF	TGTGCAAGCCCGGGACAGAACACCGGGGAGCTGTTTTTT
few	TRBV30	TRBJ1-1	TRBD1	CAWSDRGRVTEAFF	TGTGCCTGGAGCGACAGGGGGCGGGTTACTGAAGCTTTCTTT
once	TRBV5-4	TRBJ2-3	TRBD1	CASSTRDRVTDTQYF	TGTGCCAGCAGCACAAGGGACAGGGTGACAGATACGCAGTATTTT
few	TRBV30	TRBJ2-2	TRBD2	CAWSEGYSGGINTGELFF	TGTGCCTGGAGTGAGGGATATAGCGGGGGGATAAACACCGGGGAGCTGTTTTTT
few	TRBV20-1	TRBJ2-3	NA	CSAARTDTQYF	TGCAGTGCTGCTAGAACAGATACGCAGTATTTT
few	TRBV5-1	TRBJ2-5	NA	CASSSGDSQGETQYF	TGCGCCAGCAGCTCGGGAGATTCACAAGGGGAGACCCAGTACTTC
few	TRBV15	TRBJ1-5	TRBD1	CATGTGGVNQPQHF	TGTGCCACCGGTACAGGGGGGGTCAATCAGCCCCAGCATTTT
few	TRBV10-3	TRBJ1-6	TRBD1	CAISPDRGDSPLHF	TGTGCCATCAGTCCGGACAGGGGGGATTCACCCCTCCACTTT
NA	TRBV18	TRBJ2-7	TRBD1	CASSPQGQGLSYEQYF	TGTGCCAGCTCACCTCAGGGACAGGGCCTTTCCTACGAGCAGTACTTC
NA	TRBV28	TRBJ1-1	NA	CASSFPGGPANTEAFF	TGTGCCAGCAGTTTCCCCGGGGGGCCCGCAAACACTGAAGCTTTCTTT
few	TRBV4-1	TRBJ2-1	TRBD2	CASSLSGTSVSNEQFF	TGCGCCAGCAGCCTCTCCGGGACTAGCGTATCCAATGAGCAGTTCTTC
few	TRBV20-1	TRBJ2-1	NA	CSAPARGEQFF	TGCAGTGCTCCCGCCCGGGGAGAGCAGTTCTTC
few	TRBV2	TRBJ1-6	TRBD1	CASSSTRDRGNSPLHF	TGTGCCAGCAGTTCTACTAGGGACAGGGGTAATTCACCCCTCCACTTT
NA	TRBV6-6	TRBJ1-1	TRBD1	CASSGQGGVSTEAFF	TGTGCCAGCAGTGGACAGGGTGGGGTGAGCACTGAAGCTTTCTTT
few	TRBV28	TRBJ1-1	TRBD1	CASSGGQANTEAFF	TGTGCCAGCAGCGGGGGACAGGCGAACACTGAAGCTTTCTTT
few	TRBV15	TRBJ2-5	TRBD1	CATSGDSQETQYF	TGTGCCACCAGCGGGGACAGCCAAGAGACCCAGTACTTC
once	TRBV9	TRBJ2-2	NA	CASSAIQGAGELFF	TGTGCCAGCAGCGCAATACAGGGAGCCGGGGAGCTGTTTTTT
few	TRBV5-8	TRBJ1-1	TRBD1	CASSLSSRGSTEAFF	TGTGCCAGCAGCTTGAGTAGCAGGGGGAGCACTGAAGCTTTCTTT
NA	TRBV21-1	TRBJ2-3	NA	CASSKGISGRWDTQYF	TGTGCCAGCAGCAAAGGAATTAGCGGGAGATGGGATACGCAGTATTTT
few	TRBV15	TRBJ2-5	NA	CATSRDRQQGTQYF	TGTGCCACCAGCAGAGATAGACAACAAGGGACCCAGTACTTC
few	TRBV5-5	TRBJ1-5	TRBD1	CASSLADRVGQPQHF	TGTGCCAGCAGCTTAGCAGACAGGGTCGGTCAGCCCCAGCATTTT
few	TRBV25-1	TRBJ2-5	NA	CTSRSGFQETQYF	TGTACTAGTCGTAGCGGCTTCCAAGAGACCCAGTACTTC
few	TRBV6-1	TRBJ1-2	TRBD1	CASSDGGQIYGYTF	TGTGCCAGCAGTGATGGGGGACAGATCTATGGCTACACCTTC
few	TRBV6-1	TRBJ2-1	TRBD2	CASTPSGSTNEQFF	TGTGCCAGCACCCCTAGCGGGAGCACCAATGAGCAGTTCTTC
few	TRBV6-5	TRBJ1-6	TRBD1	CASSGTGDSPLHF	TGTGCCAGTTCCGGGACAGGGGATTCACCCCTCCACTTT
medium-sized	TRBV6-5	TRBJ1-1	NA	CASGDNSLTEAFF	TGTGCCAGCGGGGACAACTCTCTCACTGAAGCTTTCTTT
NA	TRBV5-8	TRBJ1-5	NA	CASSAGYRPQHF	TGTGCCAGCAGCGCAGGGTATCGGCCCCAGCATTTT
NA	TRBV4-1	TRBJ2-7	TRBD1	CASSQVSGGGDEQYF	TGCGCCAGCAGCCAAGTTTCAGGGGGCGGCGACGAGCAGTACTTC
NA	TRBV4-1	TRBJ2-3	TRBD1	CASSQEDRVVDTQYF	TGCGCCAGCAGCCAAGAGGACAGGGTCGTAGATACGCAGTATTTT
NA	TRBV9	TRBJ2-6	NA	CASSVVGDNSGANVLTF	TGTGCCAGCAGCGTAGTTGGGGACAACTCTGGGGCCAACGTCCTGACTTTC
NA	TRBV30	TRBJ1-2	TRBD1	CAWSPDRGLGYTF	TGTGCCTGGAGTCCGGACAGGGGGCTCGGCTACACCTTC
few	TRBV7-9	TRBJ2-5	NA	CASSLSVETQYF	TGTGCCAGCAGCTTATCAGTGGAGACCCAGTACTTC
few	TRBV5-1	TRBJ1-5	NA	CASSPPRGVDSNQPQHF	TGCGCCAGCAGCCCCCCACGCGGGGTTGATAGCAATCAGCCCCAGCATTTT
few	TRBV27	TRBJ2-1	TRBD1	CASSLSTGGNNEQFF	TGTGCCAGCAGTTTATCGACAGGGGGGAACAATGAGCAGTTCTTC
NA	TRBV12-5	TRBJ2-1	NA	CASGLGDEQFF	TGTGCTAGTGGTTTAGGGGATGAGCAGTTCTTC
NA	TRBV7-3	TRBJ2-1	TRBD1	CASREPGQDEQFF	TGTGCCAGCAGGGAGCCAGGACAGGATGAGCAGTTCTTC
NA	TRBV7-3	TRBJ2-3	TRBD2	CASSLSRGGRDTQYF	TGTGCCAGCAGCTTATCCCGGGGGGGCCGAGATACGCAGTATTTT
NA	TRBV27	TRBJ2-7	TRBD1	CASSWANRGRGDEQYF	TGTGCCAGCAGTTGGGCCAACAGGGGAAGAGGGGACGAGCAGTACTTC
few	TRBV6-6	TRBJ2-5	TRBD1	CASSRNPQGVQETQYF	TGTGCCAGCAGCCGTAACCCACAGGGGGTCCAAGAGACCCAGTACTTC
NA	TRBV29-1	TRBJ2-2	TRBD2	CSAGGTSGYTGELFF	TGCAGCGCGGGGGGGACTAGCGGGTACACCGGGGAGCTGTTTTTT
NA	TRBV28	TRBJ1-1	NA	CASSLPDREAFF	TGTGCCAGCAGTTTACCCGACAGGGAAGCTTTCTTT
few	TRBV29-1	TRBJ2-6	NA	CSVVPGTGANVLTF	TGCAGCGTTGTTCCTGGGACTGGGGCAAACGTCCTGACTTTC
few	TRBV5-4	TRBJ2-1	TRBD2	CASSPGLAGPGEQFF	TGTGCCAGCAGCCCCGGACTAGCGGGACCCGGTGAGCAGTTCTTC